This T cell receptor beta chain was recorded in a study of T-cell reconstitution after alpha-beta-depleted transplantation in children. The CDR3 covers 13 residues. Germline V gives CDR1 DFQATT, CDR2 SNEGSKA (reference sequence). Trimming took off 8 bases at V and 5 bases at J, with 18 bases between the two ends. Molecular barcoding with unique molecular identifiers was used for the TCRbeta library. TCRdb re-called the PCR reads through MiXCR, storing one row per CDR3 protein. Here the sample spans roughly 100,000 distinct CDR3 sequences, roughly 8.3% being singletons. This clonotype has at least ten counts.

The sample in question was PBMCs from the stem cell graft donor, obtained from the stem cell graft. The chain joins TRBV20-1 to TRBJ2-5; D gene unclear. The TCR comes from a human donor who donated a stem cell graft to a child with congenital amegakaryocytic thrombocytopenia. In nucleotides, the CDR3 is TGCAGTTCCTCCCGGCGAGTGGAGGAGACCCAGTACTTC. This sequence encodes CSSSRRVEETQYF.